The clone carrying this T cell receptor beta chain has just a few counts. What it binds is unknown. The data originate from a study of T-cell memory formation after mild COVID-19. The germline CDR1 and CDR2 sequences are SQVTM and ANQGSEA. CDR3 length: 12 residues. Trimming took off 3 bases at V and 2 bases at J, with 7 bases between the two ends. Whole-study findings and limits: There was a balanced CD4/CD8 profile in clones contracting day 15 to 85, and later expanders leaned CD4+. Day 37-peaking second-wave clones had unconfirmed SARS-CoV-2 specificity.

MiXCR, run by TCRdb on the 5' RACE reads, gives a single entry per CDR3 protein. The table shows 470,000 or so distinct CDR3 sequences, with approximately 18% occurring only once. The sequencing sample was made of PBMCs or a T cell subset sorted from them (not recorded which). The chain has TRBV29-1 and TRBJ2-5, with a possible D match to TRBD2 (5 bases). This TCR was sampled from an adult woman who had mild COVID-19 (a few samples of this study predate the infection). Cell type and time point are not known. Written as DNA, the CDR3 is TGCAGCGTTGAGGACTCACAAGAGACCCAGTACTTC. Amino acids: CSVEDSQETQYF.